Included here is one TCR beta chain sequence, with context. The source of the sample is a study of shared T cell receptors in the human thymus. Sequencing was performed with immunoSEQ multiplex PCR; in TCRdb, only in-frame clones are kept and a portion is missing. Of more than 300,000 clones in the sample, around 95% were seen once. Trimming stripped 0 bases from V and 3 bases from J, with 14 bases between. There are 16 residues in the CDR3. CDR1 MGHRA and CDR2 YSYEKL come from the germline V gene. The chain joins TRBV4-1 to TRBJ2-5; possible D gene TRBD2, 6 bases. What was sequenced was thymocytes. This TCR derives from a human donor. CDR3 amino acids: CASSQDSRGWEETQYF. In nucleotides, the CDR3 is TGCGCCAGCAGCCAAGACTCCCGGGGGTGGGAAGAGACCCAGTACTTC.